These T cell receptor beta chains were read from a single sample in a study of T cells in Graves' hyperthyroidism and ophthalmopathy. Via MiXCR, TCRdb re-called the multiplex PCR reads, giving one row per CDR3 protein. This repertoire shows more than 100,000 distinct CDR3 sequences, about 45% found once; its top ten account for about a quarter. Sequencing used blood. The receptors stem from a man aged 40-49 years with Graves' hyperthyroidism. The CDR3 runs from the conserved cysteine through the conserved F or W. Fields, in order: V gene, D gene, J gene, clone size, CDR3 DNA, CDR3 protein. The D gene is left open where the match is weak. Not all rows give a size; the values are once, few, many and, for expanded clones, a class.

v_call: TRBV19
d_call: TRBD1
j_call: TRBJ1-5
clone_size: many
cdr3_nt: TGTGCCACCGATCCGGACAGGGGCAATCAGCCCCAGCATTTT
cdr3_aa: CATDPDRGNQPQHF

v_call: TRBV20-1
d_call: .
j_call: TRBJ2-5
clone_size: .
cdr3_nt: TGCAGTGCGAGGGAGTCTATGTACTTC
cdr3_aa: CSARESMYF

v_call: TRBV15
d_call: TRBD1
j_call: TRBJ1-1
clone_size: .
cdr3_nt: TGTGCCACCAGCAGCTCGGGACAGGGTAGGAGCACTGAAGCTTTCTTT
cdr3_aa: CATSSSGQGRSTEAFF

v_call: TRBV12-3/TRBV12-4
d_call: .
j_call: TRBJ2-2
clone_size: .
cdr3_nt: TGTGCCAGCAGGGGAACAGGGAAGAGGGCCGGGGAGCTGTTTTTT
cdr3_aa: CASRGTGKRAGELFF

v_call: TRBV20-1
d_call: TRBD2
j_call: TRBJ2-7
clone_size: .
cdr3_nt: TGCAGTGCTGCTTGCGGGGGGACCGCCATCGAGCAGTACTTC
cdr3_aa: CSAACGGTAIEQYF

v_call: TRBV27
d_call: TRBD2
j_call: TRBJ2-7
clone_size: many
cdr3_nt: TGTGCCAGCCGGGGACTACTGAACTACGAGCAGTACTTC
cdr3_aa: CASRGLLNYEQYF

v_call: TRBV6-1
d_call: .
j_call: TRBJ1-6
clone_size: many
cdr3_nt: TGTGCCAGCAGTGCGAGGAGGGTTGATTCACCCCTCCACTTT
cdr3_aa: CASSARRVDSPLHF

v_call: TRBV2
d_call: TRBD1
j_call: TRBJ2-4
clone_size: many
cdr3_nt: TGTGCCAGCAGGGCAGACAGGGCCCTGGGCAAAAACATTCAGTACTTC
cdr3_aa: CASRADRALGKNIQYF

v_call: TRBV10-3
d_call: TRBD1
j_call: TRBJ1-1
clone_size: many
cdr3_nt: TGTGCCATCAGTGGAGGACAGGGGGGCACTGAAGCTTTCTTT
cdr3_aa: CAISGGQGGTEAFF

v_call: TRBV5-6
d_call: .
j_call: TRBJ1-1
clone_size: .
cdr3_nt: TGTGCCAGCAGCTTGTTCCAGAAGGACACTGAAGCTTTTTTT
cdr3_aa: CASSLFQKDTEAFF

v_call: TRBV7-9
d_call: TRBD2
j_call: TRBJ2-1
clone_size: .
cdr3_nt: TGTGCCAGCAGCCGCCTCGGGGGGGGCAATGAGCAGTTCTTC
cdr3_aa: CASSRLGGGNEQFF

v_call: TRBV20-1
d_call: .
j_call: TRBJ1-4
clone_size: many
cdr3_nt: TGCAGTGCTAGACATGGACTTGGCGTCTATGAAAAACTGTTTTTT
cdr3_aa: CSARHGLGVYEKLFF

v_call: TRBV7-2
d_call: TRBD1
j_call: TRBJ1-1
clone_size: .
cdr3_nt: TGTGCCAGCAGTTCAGGGGGCGCTGAAGCTTTCTTT
cdr3_aa: CASSSGGAEAFF

v_call: TRBV7-9
d_call: .
j_call: TRBJ2-7
clone_size: .
cdr3_nt: TGTGCCAGCAGCTTCAGCTCGGGGGCGGGACGTTACGAGCAGTACTTC
cdr3_aa: CASSFSSGAGRYEQYF

v_call: TRBV12-5
d_call: .
j_call: TRBJ2-7
clone_size: .
cdr3_nt: TGTGCTAGTGGTTTGGACAGGGCCGAGCAGTACTTC
cdr3_aa: CASGLDRAEQYF

v_call: TRBV6-1
d_call: TRBD2
j_call: TRBJ2-3
clone_size: many
cdr3_nt: TGTGCCAGCATTACAGCGGGGGCCCTCGGAGATACGCAGTATTTT
cdr3_aa: CASITAGALGDTQYF

v_call: TRBV27
d_call: .
j_call: TRBJ1-6
clone_size: many
cdr3_nt: TGTGCCAGCAGTCCCCGTTCGGGTCAGAGGTCACCCCTCCACTTT
cdr3_aa: CASSPRSGQRSPLHF

v_call: TRBV20-1
d_call: TRBD1
j_call: TRBJ2-7
clone_size: .
cdr3_nt: TGCAGTGTTTCCCGACAGGGACGCAATGAGCAGTACTTC
cdr3_aa: CSVSRQGRNEQYF

v_call: TRBV20-1
d_call: .
j_call: TRBJ1-4
clone_size: many
cdr3_nt: TGCAGTGCTACTTTCTCTGGGGAAAAACTGTTTTTT
cdr3_aa: CSATFSGEKLFF

v_call: TRBV20-1
d_call: .
j_call: TRBJ1-1
clone_size: .
cdr3_nt: TGCAGTGCAATATGCCAAGTAAACACTGAAGCCTTCTTC
cdr3_aa: CSAICQVNTEAFF

v_call: TRBV2
d_call: TRBD1
j_call: TRBJ1-5
clone_size: many
cdr3_nt: TGTGCCAGCAGTCGCGACCGGACAGGACGGGTTCAGCCCCAGCATTTT
cdr3_aa: CASSRDRTGRVQPQHF

v_call: TRBV29-1
d_call: TRBD1
j_call: TRBJ1-2
clone_size: .
cdr3_nt: TGCAGCGTTGGGACAGGAACAACCTATGGCTACACCTTC
cdr3_aa: CSVGTGTTYGYTF

v_call: TRBV12-3/TRBV12-4
d_call: .
j_call: TRBJ2-3
clone_size: many
cdr3_nt: TGTGCCAGCAGTTCTCGATTTACGCAGTATTTT
cdr3_aa: CASSSRFTQYF

v_call: TRBV20-1
d_call: .
j_call: TRBJ2-1
clone_size: .
cdr3_nt: TGCAGTGCTAAGGGCGATAGCGATATCGATGAGCAGTTCTTC
cdr3_aa: CSAKGDSDIDEQFF

v_call: TRBV2
d_call: .
j_call: TRBJ1-3
clone_size: .
cdr3_nt: TGTGCCAGCAGGAGGGGGGCAAACACCATATATTTT
cdr3_aa: CASRRGANTIYF

v_call: TRBV30
d_call: .
j_call: TRBJ1-5
clone_size: .
cdr3_nt: TGTGCCTGGAGTGTATCGGGCAATCAGCCCCAGCATTTT
cdr3_aa: CAWSVSGNQPQHF

v_call: TRBV20-1
d_call: TRBD1
j_call: TRBJ2-7
clone_size: many
cdr3_nt: TGCAGTGCGTCCGGGACAGGGGGTCCACAGTACTTC
cdr3_aa: CSASGTGGPQYF

v_call: TRBV30
d_call: .
j_call: TRBJ2-7
clone_size: few
cdr3_nt: TGTGCCTGGAGTGTAGGACAGATAAGCGAGCAGTACTTC
cdr3_aa: CAWSVGQISEQYF

v_call: TRBV20-1
d_call: TRBD2
j_call: TRBJ2-2
clone_size: many
cdr3_nt: TGCAGTGCTAGAGATCGGGAGGTGACCGGGGAGCTGTTTTTT
cdr3_aa: CSARDREVTGELFF

v_call: TRBV20-1
d_call: .
j_call: TRBJ2-1
clone_size: .
cdr3_nt: TGCAGCTCGACCGAACTTTCCTACAATGAGCAGTTCTTC
cdr3_aa: CSSTELSYNEQFF

v_call: TRBV10-3
d_call: .
j_call: TRBJ2-1
clone_size: many
cdr3_nt: TGTGCCATCAGGGGGGAATACAATGAGCAGTTCTTC
cdr3_aa: CAIRGEYNEQFF

v_call: TRBV7-2
d_call: .
j_call: TRBJ2-3
clone_size: .
cdr3_nt: TGTGCCAGCAGTTTATGGGAATCTAGCACAGATACGCAGTATTTT
cdr3_aa: CASSLWESSTDTQYF

v_call: TRBV5-8
d_call: .
j_call: TRBJ1-2
clone_size: many
cdr3_nt: TGTGCCAGCAGCACCCGGGCGACCTATGGCTACACCTTC
cdr3_aa: CASSTRATYGYTF

v_call: TRBV7-9
d_call: TRBD1
j_call: TRBJ2-5
clone_size: many
cdr3_nt: TGTGCCAGCAACTTAGACACAACCCCGGGACAGGGGACTGGGCTGGACCAGTACTTC
cdr3_aa: CASNLDTTPGQGTGLDQYF

v_call: TRBV4-1
d_call: .
j_call: TRBJ1-6
clone_size: many
cdr3_nt: TGCGCCAGCAGCCACACCGGGACGGACAATTCACCCCTCCACTTT
cdr3_aa: CASSHTGTDNSPLHF

v_call: TRBV20-1
d_call: .
j_call: TRBJ1-1
clone_size: many
cdr3_nt: TGCAGTGCTAGAGATCGGGGAAATACTGAAGCTTTCTTT
cdr3_aa: CSARDRGNTEAFF

v_call: TRBV5-1
d_call: TRBD1
j_call: TRBJ1-2
clone_size: many
cdr3_nt: TGCGCCAGCAGCTTGGACCAGGGGGTGGGTGGCTACACCTTC
cdr3_aa: CASSLDQGVGGYTF

v_call: TRBV6-1
d_call: TRBD1
j_call: TRBJ1-6
clone_size: many
cdr3_nt: TGTGCCAGCAGGTCGGGACAGGGGTGGAATTCACCCCTCCACTTT
cdr3_aa: CASRSGQGWNSPLHF

v_call: TRBV5-6
d_call: TRBD2
j_call: TRBJ2-1
clone_size: few
cdr3_nt: TGTGCCAGCAAAAGGGGGACTAGCGGGGGGGAGCAGTTCTTC
cdr3_aa: CASKRGTSGGEQFF

v_call: TRBV7-3
d_call: TRBD1
j_call: TRBJ2-1
clone_size: many
cdr3_nt: TGTGCCAGCAGCTTAGGACAGGGCCACAATGAGCAGTTCTTC
cdr3_aa: CASSLGQGHNEQFF

v_call: TRBV5-6
d_call: .
j_call: TRBJ1-4
clone_size: many
cdr3_nt: TGTGCCAGCAGCTTACGAGGGACCGGTGAAAAACTGTTTTTT
cdr3_aa: CASSLRGTGEKLFF

v_call: TRBV15
d_call: .
j_call: TRBJ2-5
clone_size: .
cdr3_nt: TGTGCCACCAGCAGAGATCGGAGGACCGGAGAGACCCAGTACTTC
cdr3_aa: CATSRDRRTGETQYF

v_call: TRBV24-1
d_call: .
j_call: TRBJ1-5
clone_size: .
cdr3_nt: TGTGCCACCAGTTTAGGGGCCTCGGTTCAGCCCCAGCATTTT
cdr3_aa: CATSLGASVQPQHF

v_call: TRBV25-1
d_call: .
j_call: TRBJ2-1
clone_size: .
cdr3_nt: TGTGCCAGCAGTGAATATAGAGCGGCCAATGAGCAGTTCTTC
cdr3_aa: CASSEYRAANEQFF

v_call: TRBV7-6
d_call: .
j_call: TRBJ2-7
clone_size: many
cdr3_nt: TGTGCCAGCAGCTTCGACGGTAACTCCTACGAGCAGTACTTC
cdr3_aa: CASSFDGNSYEQYF

v_call: TRBV19
d_call: .
j_call: TRBJ1-2
clone_size: .
cdr3_nt: TGTGCCAGTAGGAGGGGGGGCTATGGCTACACCTTC
cdr3_aa: CASRRGGYGYTF

v_call: TRBV20-1
d_call: .
j_call: TRBJ1-5
clone_size: .
cdr3_nt: TGCAGTGCTAGAGACAGCGGGGTGGACGGTGGCAATCAGCCCCAGCATTTT
cdr3_aa: CSARDSGVDGGNQPQHF

v_call: TRBV14
d_call: .
j_call: TRBJ2-7
clone_size: .
cdr3_nt: TGTGCCAGCAGCCCGACCGACTACGAGCAGTACTTC
cdr3_aa: CASSPTDYEQYF

v_call: TRBV27
d_call: .
j_call: TRBJ2-7
clone_size: many
cdr3_nt: TGTGCCAGCAGTTACTCGGGGACCTACGAGCAGTACTTC
cdr3_aa: CASSYSGTYEQYF

v_call: TRBV7-8
d_call: .
j_call: TRBJ2-1
clone_size: few
cdr3_nt: TGTGCCAGCAGCAGTCCTAGCAGCTCCTACAATGAGCAGTTCTTC
cdr3_aa: CASSSPSSSYNEQFF

v_call: TRBV11-2
d_call: .
j_call: TRBJ2-6
clone_size: once
cdr3_nt: TGTGCCAGCAGCTTCTCTAGGGCTGGGGCCAACGTCCTGACTTTC
cdr3_aa: CASSFSRAGANVLTF

v_call: TRBV5-8
d_call: .
j_call: TRBJ1-2
clone_size: many
cdr3_nt: TGTGCCAGCAGCTCCTACCGTATGGAGGGCCTCTATGGCTACACCTTC
cdr3_aa: CASSSYRMEGLYGYTF